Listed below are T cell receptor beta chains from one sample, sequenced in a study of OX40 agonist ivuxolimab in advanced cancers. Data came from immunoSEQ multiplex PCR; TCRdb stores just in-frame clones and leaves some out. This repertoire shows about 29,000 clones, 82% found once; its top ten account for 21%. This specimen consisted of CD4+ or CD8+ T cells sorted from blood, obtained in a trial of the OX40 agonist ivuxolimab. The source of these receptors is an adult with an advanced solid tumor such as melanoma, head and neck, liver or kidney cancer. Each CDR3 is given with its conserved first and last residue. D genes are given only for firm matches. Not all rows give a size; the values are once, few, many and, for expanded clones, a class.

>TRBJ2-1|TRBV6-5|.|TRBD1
CASSYSRTGVNEQFF
TGTGCCAGCAGTTACTCGAGGACAGGGGTCAATGAGCAGTTCTTC
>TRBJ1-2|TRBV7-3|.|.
CASSQGPNYGYTF
TGTGCCAGCAGCCAGGGGCCTAACTATGGCTACACCTTC
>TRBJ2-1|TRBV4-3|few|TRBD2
CASSQDAAGGNNEQFF
TGCGCCAGCAGCCAAGATGCGGCGGGGGGAAACAATGAGCAGTTCTTC
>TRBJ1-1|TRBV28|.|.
CASSSGTEAFF
TGTGCCAGCAGCTCGGGGACAGAAGCTTTCTTT
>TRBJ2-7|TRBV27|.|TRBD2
CASSPTLSGGYEQYF
TGTGCCAGCAGCCCAACCCTTAGCGGGGGTTACGAGCAGTACTTC
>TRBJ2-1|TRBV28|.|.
CASSHYNEQFF
TGTGCCAGCAGCCATTACAATGAGCAGTTCTTC
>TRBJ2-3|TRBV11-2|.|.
CASSLNPASSSDTQYF
TGTGCCAGCAGCTTGAACCCGGCTAGCAGTTCAGATACGCAGTATTTT
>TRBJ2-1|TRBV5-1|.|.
CASSLVRSSYNEQFF
TGCGCCAGCAGCTTGGTGAGAAGCTCCTACAATGAGCAGTTCTTC
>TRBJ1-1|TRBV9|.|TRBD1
CASSGTGKNTEAFF
TGTGCCAGCAGCGGGACAGGGAAGAACACTGAAGCTTTCTTT
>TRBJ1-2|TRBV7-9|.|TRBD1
CASSLGTGVYGYTF
TGTGCCAGCAGCTTAGGGACAGGGGTCTATGGCTACACCTTC
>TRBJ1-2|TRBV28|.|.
CASSLAHNYGYTF
TGTGCCAGCAGTTTGGCGCATAACTATGGCTACACCTTC
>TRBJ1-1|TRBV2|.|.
CASSFLNTEAFF
TGTGCCAGCAGTTTCTTGAACACTGAAGCTTTCTTT
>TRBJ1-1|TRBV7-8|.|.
CASSLARQAFF
TGTGCCAGCAGCTTAGCGCGTCAAGCTTTCTTT
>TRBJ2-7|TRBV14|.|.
CASSLAPRSEQYF
TGTGCCAGCAGCCTTGCACCTAGAAGCGAGCAGTACTTC
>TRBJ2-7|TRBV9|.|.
CASSPQSGISYEQYF
TGTGCCAGCAGCCCCCAGTCAGGAATTTCCTACGAGCAGTACTTC
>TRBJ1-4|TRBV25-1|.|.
CASSEGRNNDVGKLFF
TGTGCCAGCAGTGAAGGCAGGAATAATGACGTGGGAAAACTGTTTTTT
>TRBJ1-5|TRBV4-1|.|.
CASSQEKPQPQHF
TGCGCCAGCAGCCAAGAGAAGCCTCAGCCCCAGCATTTT
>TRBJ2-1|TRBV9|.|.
CASSVGVYNEQFF
TGTGCCAGCAGCGTAGGCGTTTACAATGAGCAGTTCTTC
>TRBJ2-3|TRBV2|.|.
CASREVTDTQYF
TGTGCCAGCAGGGAGGTCACAGATACGCAGTATTTT
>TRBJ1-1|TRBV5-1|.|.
CASSLAGGTNTEAFF
TGCGCCAGCAGCTTGGCCGGGGGGACGAACACTGAAGCTTTCTTT